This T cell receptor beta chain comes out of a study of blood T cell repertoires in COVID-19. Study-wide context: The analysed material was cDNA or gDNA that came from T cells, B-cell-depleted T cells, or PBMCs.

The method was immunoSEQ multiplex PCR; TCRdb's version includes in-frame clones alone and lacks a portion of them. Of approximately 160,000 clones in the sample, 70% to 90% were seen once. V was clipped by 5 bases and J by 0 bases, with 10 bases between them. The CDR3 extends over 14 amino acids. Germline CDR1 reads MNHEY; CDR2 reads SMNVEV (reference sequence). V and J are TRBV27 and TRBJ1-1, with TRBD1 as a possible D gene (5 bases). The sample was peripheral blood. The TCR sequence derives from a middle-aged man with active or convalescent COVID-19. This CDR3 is CASSPGLLNTEAFF. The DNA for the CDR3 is TGTGCCAGCAGTCCGGGACTGTTGAACACTGAAGCTTTCTTT.